Below are 16 T cell receptor beta chains sequenced from a single sample in a study of blood T cell repertoires in COVID-19. The assay was immunoSEQ multiplex PCR, and TCRdb's table has in-frame clones only and misses some. Altogether over 120,000 clones are present, more than 65% being singletons, with the ten largest covering roughly 10%. Sequenced: peripheral blood. These receptors came from a man aged 55-75 years with active or convalescent COVID-19.

This chain uses TRBV6-5 with TRBJ1-5; D not resolved. CDR1 is MNHEY, CDR2 SVGAGI, per germline. CDR3 length: 15 amino acids. Trimming stripped 0 bases from V and 3 bases from J, with 9 bases between. CDR3: CASSYSSGVNQPQHF. CDR3 DNA: TGTGCCAGCAGTTACTCCTCCGGGGTCAATCAGCCCCAGCATTTT.

The V and J genes are TRBV11-3 and TRBJ1-1; D not certain. CDR1 is SGHNT, CDR2 YENEEA, per germline. Between the trimmed V and J ends, which lost 1 base and 4 bases, there was a span of 10 bases. The CDR3 consists of 14 residues. The CDR3 loop is CASSLVPGVTEAFF. As DNA, the CDR3 is TGTGCCAGCAGCTTAGTACCGGGAGTCACTGAAGCTTTCTTT.

The chain is built from TRBV30 and TRBJ1-6, with D possibly being TRBD1 (6 bases). Germline CDR1 reads GTSNPN; CDR2 reads SVGIG (reference sequence). V lost 4 bases and J 5 bases, leaving 15 bases between the germline ends. CDR3 length: 15 residues. The CDR3 sequence: CAWKGQQIDNSPLHF. The CDR3 bases are TGTGCCTGGAAAGGACAGCAGATTGATAATTCACCCCTCCACTTT.

This rearrangement joins TRBV6-5 to TRBJ1-1; 11 nucleotides agree with TRBD1. The CDR3 covers 12 residues. CDR1 is MNHEY and CDR2 is SVGAGI in the germline V gene. J gave up 10 bases and V 6 bases, and 4 bases lay outside the gene matches. The CDR3 coding sequence is TGTGCCAGCAGCCTGGGACAGGGGGGAGCTTTCTTT. This encodes CASSLGQGGAFF.

The genes are TRBV6-1 and TRBJ2-3; TRBD2 might be the D (6 bases). CDR1 is MNHNS and CDR2 is SASEGT in the germline V gene. Trimming removed 4 bases at V and 0 bases at J, with 23 bases between. This CDR3 is built from 19 residues. The CDR3 DNA follows: TGTGCCAGCAGTGTGGGGGGAATGGCGCAGGGCACTAGCACAGATACGCAGTATTTT. It translates to CASSVGGMAQGTSTDTQYF.

The chain is built from TRBV3-1 (or the pseudogene TRBV3-2) and TRBJ2-7; weak D call: TRBD1 (6 bases). The germline gives CDR1 LGHDT, CDR2 YNNKEL (reference sequence). This CDR3 is 15 amino acids long. V dropped 1 base and J dropped 3 bases, with 13 bases sitting between them. The CDR3 sequence: CASSQAGVQNYEQYF. For the CDR3, the DNA is TGTGCCAGCAGCCAAGCAGGGGTCCAAAACTACGAGCAGTACTTC.

The chain uses TRBV9 and TRBJ2-1, with 10 bases fitting TRBD2. V shed 2 bases and J 8 bases; nucleotides not matched to a gene: 10. Germline V gene data show CDR1 as SGDLS and CDR2 as YYNGEE. The CDR3 runs to 16 residues. CDR3 region: CASSVQGLAGAYEQFF. As DNA, the CDR3 is TGTGCCAGCAGCGTTCAGGGTCTAGCGGGAGCGTATGAGCAGTTCTTC. Looking up the rest from reference TRBV9 and TRBJ2-1 gives the full variable domain: DSGVTQTPKHLITATGQRVTLRCSPRSGDLSVYWYQQSLDQGLQFLIQYYNGEERAKGNILERFSAQQFPDLHSELNLSSLELGDSALYFCASSVQGLAGAYEQFFGPGTRLTVL.

This clone turned up a few times. J is TRBJ1-1 and V is TRBV27; D remains unclear. The ends were cut back, 3 bases at V and 4 bases at J, with 12 bases in the middle. The CDR3 covers 14 residues. The germline V gene encodes CDR1 MNHEY and CDR2 SMNVEV (reference sequence). This CDR3 reads CASSLESSFTEAFF. Written as DNA, the CDR3 is TGTGCCAGCAGTTTGGAGAGCAGCTTCACTGAAGCTTTCTTT.

This chain links TRBV19 with TRBJ1-5; 7 nucleotides line up with TRBD1. The CDR3 has 14 amino acids. CDR1 LNHDA and CDR2 SQIVND come from the germline V gene (reference sequence). The trim removed 6 bases at V and 3 bases at J, leaving 5 bases unmatched. The CDR3 protein is CASRLTGSNQPQHF. The CDR3 region has the DNA TGTGCCAGTAGGCTGACAGGGTCCAATCAGCCCCAGCATTTT.

This chain connects TRBV25-1 to TRBJ2-2; 7 positions match TRBD1. CDR3 length: 15 residues. J lost 1 base, V lost 5 bases, and 4 bases had no gene match. Germline V CDR1 and CDR2: MGHDK, SYGVNS. CDR3 protein: CASSPTGMNTGELFF. In nucleotides, the CDR3 is TGTGCCAGCAGTCCGACAGGGATGAACACCGGGGAGCTGTTTTTT. Filled out from reference TRBV25-1 and TRBJ2-2, the complete variable domain reads EADIYQTPRYLVIGTGKKITLECSQTMGHDKMYWYQQDPGMELHLIHYSYGVNSTEKGDLSSESTVSRIRTEHFPLTLESARPSHTSQYLCASSPTGMNTGELFFGEGSRLTVL.

The chain links TRBV11-2 to TRBJ2-3; 9 nucleotides line up with TRBD1. With 6 bases clipped from V and 3 bases from J, the junction kept 7 bases outside the gene matches. CDR1 and CDR2 from the germline V gene are SGHAT and FQNNGV. The CDR3 loop spans 15 amino acids. The CDR3 DNA follows: TGTGCCAGCAGAAAAGAGGGACAGGGAACAGATACGCAGTATTTT. It specifies CASRKEGQGTDTQYF.

This chain uses TRBV7-9 with TRBJ2-3; D call uncertain. CDR1 is SEHNR and CDR2 is FQNEAQ in the germline V gene (reference sequence). The CDR3 is 16 residues long. Trimming shortened V by 6 bases and J by 0 bases, and 16 bases separated the two germline ends. The DNA of the CDR3 is TGTGCCAGCAGTTTTCCCACCGCTACTAGCACAGATACGCAGTATTTT. Its translation is CASSFPTATSTDTQYF.

This chain uses TRBV5-1 with TRBJ2-1, with D tentatively TRBD2 (5 bases). CDR1 is SGHRS, CDR2 YFSETQ, per germline. This CDR3 contains 16 residues. The V end was cut by 2 bases, the J end by 8 bases, with 20 bases between. The CDR3 bases are TGCGCCAGCAGCTTATCGTCTTTCTCCCTAGCTGATGAGCAGTTCTTC. Residues: CASSLSSFSLADEQFF.

The chain links TRBV19 to TRBJ2-5; 9 bases agree with TRBD2. V shed 5 bases and J 2 bases; nucleotides not matched to a gene: 3. Germline V lookup: CDR1 LNHDA, CDR2 SQIVND (reference sequence). The CDR3 covers 14 residues. In DNA form, the CDR3 reads TGTGCCAGTAGTTCTAGCGGGGTGCAAGAGACCCAGTACTTC. It translates to CASSSSGVQETQYF. The full variable domain, rest sourced from reference TRBV19 and TRBJ2-5, is DGGITQSPKYLFRKEGQNVTLSCEQNLNHDAMYWYRQDPGQGLRLIYYSQIVNDFQKGDIAEGYSVSREKKESFPLTVTSAQKNPTAFYLCASSSSGVQETQYFGPGTRLLVL.

The rearrangement joins TRBV9 to TRBJ2-1, with a weak D call TRBD2 (6 bases). CDR1 SGDLS and CDR2 YYNGEE come from the germline V gene. V shed 4 bases and J shed 5 bases, with 10 bases lying between them. This CDR3 comprises 13 residues. The CDR3 DNA reads TGTGCCAGCAGCTTAAGACTAGACAATGAGCAGTTCTTC. Its translation: CASSLRLDNEQFF.

J is TRBJ1-5 and V is TRBV10-2; the match to TRBD1 covers 8 bases. This CDR3 spans 15 amino acids. The germline V gene encodes CDR1 WSHSY and CDR2 SAAADI. The V gene end was trimmed by 6 bases and the J gene end by 7 bases; junction bases not matched to a gene: 11. CDR3 DNA sequence: TGCGCCAGCAGAAGGACAGGGAGTGTCGACCAGCCCCAGCATTTT. This codes for CASRRTGSVDQPQHF.